This section outlines one T cell receptor beta chain sequence together with its context. Profiling relied on immunoSEQ multiplex PCR, and the TCRdb table lists in-frame clones only, not all of them. This sample has around 130,000 clones, with roughly 84% found just once. Germline values: CDR1 SGHRS, CDR2 YFSETQ. The CDR3 covers 15 residues. V lost 2 bases and J lost 0, with 8 bases in between. This entry is derived from a study of cytotoxic CD8 clonotypes in ibrutinib-treated CLL. This receptor was obtained from a human donor with chronic lymphocytic leukemia. The V call is TRBV5-1, the J call TRBJ1-4; D gene uncertain. The source was PBMCs, collected after 24 months of ibrutinib treatment. The DNA of the CDR3 is TGCGCCAGCAGCTTTGGGCCCACAACTAATGAAAAACTGTTTTTT. Protein: CASSFGPTTNEKLFF.